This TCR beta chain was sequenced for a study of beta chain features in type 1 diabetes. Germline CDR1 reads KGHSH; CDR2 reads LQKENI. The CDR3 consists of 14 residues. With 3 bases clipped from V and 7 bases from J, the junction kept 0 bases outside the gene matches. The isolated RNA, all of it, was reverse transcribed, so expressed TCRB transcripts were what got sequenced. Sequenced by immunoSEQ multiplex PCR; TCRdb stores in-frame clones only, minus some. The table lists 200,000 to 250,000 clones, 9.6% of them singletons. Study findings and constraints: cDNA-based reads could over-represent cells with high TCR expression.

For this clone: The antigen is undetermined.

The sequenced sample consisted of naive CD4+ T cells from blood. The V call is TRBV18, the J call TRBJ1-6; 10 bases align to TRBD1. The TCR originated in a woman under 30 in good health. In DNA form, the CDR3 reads TGTGCCAGCTCACCGACAGGGGGCAATTCACCCCTCCACTTT. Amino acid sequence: CASSPTGGNSPLHF.